A single sample gave rise to the 14 T cell receptor beta chains below, sequenced in a study of T cell repertoires in ileal Crohn's disease. Produced via immunoSEQ multiplex PCR; TCRdb's table is partial and in-frame only. The sample lists 7,300 or so clones, approximately 92% occurring once. Sequencing was performed on ileal tissue. The receptor set was obtained from an adult with Crohn's disease.

In regard to this clone: One junction end disagrees with the germline gene, perhaps due to a read error. Other DNA sequences of this sample code for an identical CDR3. The CDR3 DNA reads TGCGCCAGCAGTTTAGTGGGACTCTCGCGCGAGCAGTACTTC. Translation gives CASSLVGLSREQYF. The genes are TRBV7-9 and TRBJ2-7; possible D gene TRBD2, 6 bases. Germline loops: CDR1 SEHNR, CDR2 FQNEAQ (reference sequence). This CDR3 spans 14 amino acids.

The genes are TRBV9 and TRBJ2-7; 14 bases agree with TRBD2. The V gene's germline CDR1 is SGDLS and CDR2 YYNGEE. The ends lost 4 bases at V and 0 bases at J; junction bases unmatched: 9. The CDR3 loop spans 18 amino acids. CDR3: CASSPYGTSGRPSYEQYF. For the CDR3, the DNA is TGTGCCAGCAGCCCCTACGGGACTAGCGGGAGACCCTCCTACGAGCAGTACTTC.

This chain links TRBV21-1 with TRBJ2-5; the table gives TRBD1 as D, unverified against the DNA. TRBV21-1 is tagged as a pseudogene. The CDR3 totals 12 residues. The CDR3 nucleotides read TGTGCTTTCACTCTCAGGGTCGAGACCCAGTACTTC. Translating it yields CAFTLRVETQYF.

The chain combines TRBV4-1 with TRBJ2-7; TRBD2 matches 7 bases. Germline lookup yields CDR1 MGHRA and CDR2 YSYEKL. The CDR3 length is 15 residues. V lost 1 base to trimming and J lost 0 bases; unmatched junction nucleotides: 3. The CDR3 loop reads CASSQAPSGSYEQYF. CDR3 nucleotides: TGCGCCAGCAGCCAAGCTCCTAGCGGCTCCTACGAGCAGTACTTC.

The chain uses TRBV6-1 and TRBJ1-1; D perhaps matches TRBD1 (5 bases). The CDR3 covers 15 residues. Germline CDR1 reads MNHNS; CDR2 reads SASEGT. V lost 5 bases to trimming and J lost 4 bases, with 17 bases between them. Written as DNA, the CDR3 is TGTGCCAGCAGTCCCCTAGGGCAGGGAGGCACTGAAGCTTTCTTT. Protein product: CASSPLGQGGTEAFF.

This chain joins TRBV11-2 and TRBJ1-5, with 11 bases aligning to TRBD1. Germline V gene sequence: CDR1 SGHAT, CDR2 FQNNGV. Germline trimming cut 5 bases from V and 4 bases from J; bases unmatched to any gene: 7. The length of the CDR3 is 16 residues. CDR3 region: CASSLYGTGGNQPQHF. In nucleotides, the CDR3 is TGTGCCAGCAGCCTATACGGGACAGGGGGGAATCAGCCCCAGCATTTT.

This chain links TRBV6-5 with TRBJ2-3; 10 nucleotides agree with TRBD2. Germline values: CDR1 MNHEY, CDR2 SVGAGI. The CDR3 has 16 residues. With 2 bases clipped from V and 1 base from J, the junction kept 3 bases outside the gene matches. CDR3 residues: CASSYRLAGGTDTQYF. In DNA form, the CDR3 reads TGTGCCAGCAGTTACAGGCTAGCGGGAGGCACAGATACGCAGTATTTT.

This clone was detected only once. Mismatch with germline at one junction end may stem from a read error. V is TRBV2 and J is TRBJ2-1; D is possibly TRBD2 (5 bases). This CDR3 contains 12 residues. Germline V CDR1 and CDR2: SNHLY, FYNNEI. CDR3 amino acids: CASSTDYDEQFF. DNA for the CDR3: TGTGCCAGCAGCACCGACTACGATGAGCAGTTCTTC.

The J gene is TRBJ2-7, the V gene TRBV1; the D call of TRBD1 is as the table states it, not checked on the DNA. TRBV1 is a recognized pseudogene. This CDR3 region has 12 residues. As DNA, the CDR3 is TGCACCAGCAGCCAAGCGACAGGGGAGCAGTACTTC. Its protein product is CTSSQATGEQYF.

The genes are TRBV7-9 and TRBJ2-5; the match to TRBD2 covers 8 bases. This CDR3 is built from 14 residues. Germline V lookup: CDR1 SEHNR, CDR2 FQNEAQ (reference sequence). The trim removed 3 bases at V and 5 bases at J, leaving 5 bases unmatched. The CDR3 nucleotides read TGTGCCAGCAGCTTTCGCGGGAGGTGTGAGACCCAGTACTTC. This sequence encodes CASSFRGRCETQYF.

The chain is built from TRBV9 and TRBJ2-3; 7 bases map to TRBD1. The J segment lost 9 bases and the V segment lost 3 bases, leaving 4 bases of the junction unmatched. This CDR3 has 12 residues. Per germline, CDR1 SGDLS and CDR2 YYNGEE. For the CDR3, the DNA is TGTGCCAGCAGCGAGGACAGGCTGACGCAGTATTTT. Protein product: CASSEDRLTQYF.

The rearrangement links TRBV4-1 to TRBJ1-5; possibly TRBD1 for D (5 bases). Per the germline V gene, CDR1 is MGHRA and CDR2 is YSYEKL. V gave up 4 bases and J gave up 4 bases, with 14 bases separating them. The CDR3 runs to 15 residues. The CDR3, as DNA: TGCGCCAGCAGCCGTCTTGCGGGGGGAAATCAGCCCCAGCATTTT. It translates to CASSRLAGGNQPQHF.

The chain is built from TRBV28 and TRBJ2-5, with TRBD2 as a possible D gene (6 bases). In germline, CDR1 is MDHEN, CDR2 SYDVKM. The CDR3 loop spans 11 amino acids. Trimming stripped 8 bases from V and 5 bases from J, with 9 bases between. The DNA of the CDR3 is TGTGCCAGCGTTGGGGGGGAGACCCAGTACTTC. Protein sequence: CASVGGETQYF. The entire variable domain, with the rest obtained from reference TRBV28 and TRBJ2-5, is as follows: DVKVTQSSRYLVKRTGEKVFLECVQDMDHENMFWYRQDPGLGLRLIYFSYDVKMKEKGDIPEGYSVSREKKERFSLILESASTNQTSMYLCASVGGETQYFGPGTRLLVL.

This clone was seen once. V and J are TRBV5-1 and TRBJ1-2, with 10 bases matching TRBD1. Looked up from germline, CDR1 is SGHRS and CDR2 is YFSETQ. The CDR3 has 13 amino acids. V lost 9 bases to trimming and J lost 4 bases; unmatched junction nucleotides: 6. The chain's CDR3 is CATRQGAGYGYTF. In DNA, the CDR3 is TGCGCCACCAGACAGGGGGCGGGCTATGGCTACACCTTC.